The 23 T cell receptor beta chains below come from one sample, sequenced in a study of T cell responses to AZD1222 COVID-19 vaccine. Data came from immunoSEQ multiplex PCR; TCRdb stores just in-frame clones and leaves some out. Altogether approximately 150,000 clones are present, more than 85% being singletons, with the ten largest covering more than 10%. The sequenced sample was peripheral blood, obtained after recovery from COVID-19. These receptors came from an adult who had recovered from COVID-19.

This chain uses TRBV19 with TRBJ1-5; 9 positions agree with TRBD1. Germline V gene lookup returns CDR1 LNHDA and CDR2 SQIVND (reference sequence). CDR3 length equals 18 residues. J gave up 0 bases and V 4 bases, and 10 bases lay outside the gene matches. For the CDR3, the DNA is TGTGCCAGTAGTAGGACCCGGACAGGGGACCATAGCAATCAGCCCCAGCATTTT. Its protein product is CASSRTRTGDHSNQPQHF.

The V gene is TRBV4-1, the J gene TRBJ2-1, with 9 bases aligning to TRBD2. The germline CDR1 and CDR2 sequences are MGHRA and YSYEKL. V shed 1 base and J 4 bases; nucleotides not matched to a gene: 2. This CDR3 region has 15 residues. CDR3 in amino acids: CASSQGLADYNEQFF. The CDR3 DNA follows: TGCGCCAGCAGCCAAGGACTAGCGGATTACAATGAGCAGTTCTTC.

The chain employs TRBV27 and TRBJ2-1, with D perhaps matching TRBD1 (7 bases). The CDR3 has 17 residues. CDR1 is MNHEY, CDR2 SMNVEV, per germline (reference sequence). Trimming took off 0 bases at V and 5 bases at J, with 17 bases between the two ends. CDR3 sequence reads: CASSLSQGGWGNNEQFF. CDR3 nucleotide sequence: TGTGCCAGCAGTTTATCGCAGGGGGGATGGGGGAACAATGAGCAGTTCTTC.

This chain connects TRBV11-2 to TRBJ2-1, with TRBD2 matching 7 bases. The CDR3 runs to 16 residues. The junction had 12 bases not matched to a gene; V was cut back by 5 bases and J by 5 bases. Per germline, CDR1 SGHAT and CDR2 FQNNGV. CDR3 in DNA: TGTGCCAGCAGCGCGGAGACTAGCAGCCCCCACAATGAGCAGTTCTTC. This gives the protein CASSAETSSPHNEQFF.

The genes are TRBV20-1 and TRBJ1-5; D is unresolved. The CDR3 totals 16 residues. Trimming removed 3 bases from V and 2 bases from J, with 17 bases in between. Germline lookup yields CDR1 DFQATT and CDR2 SNEGSKA (reference sequence). The CDR3 is CSASTSTAAGNQPQHF. The CDR3 DNA reads as TGCAGTGCTAGTACGTCCACCGCGGCGGGCAATCAGCCCCAGCATTTT.

V is TRBV7-9 and J is TRBJ2-5; TRBD1 aligns across 8 bases. The CDR3 extends over 14 amino acids. Unmatched junction bases numbered 5, after V lost 3 bases and J lost 5 bases. Germline V gives CDR1 SEHNR, CDR2 FQNEAQ (reference sequence). CDR3 protein: CASSFGQGRETQYF. The CDR3, as DNA: TGTGCCAGCAGCTTCGGACAGGGCCGGGAGACCCAGTACTTC.

The chain couples TRBV5-6 to TRBJ1-1; no clear D. Germline-derived CDR1 and CDR2 are SGHDT and YYEEEE. This CDR3 spans 11 amino acids. Trimming removed 2 bases from V and 11 bases from J, with 10 bases in between. In nucleotides, the CDR3 is TGTGCCAGCAGCTTAGGACTGGAGGCTTTCTTT. This encodes CASSLGLEAFF. Drawing the rest from reference TRBV5-6 and TRBJ1-1, the complete variable domain is DAGVTQSPTHLIKTRGQQVTLRCSPKSGHDTVSWYQQALGQGPQFIFQYYEEEERQRGNFPDRFSGHQFPNYSSELNVNALLLGDSALYLCASSLGLEAFFGQGTRLTVV.

The rearrangement links TRBV29-1 to TRBJ2-3; 11 bases line up with TRBD2. With 6 bases clipped from V and 0 bases from J, the junction kept 8 bases outside the gene matches. The V gene's germline CDR1 is SQVTM and CDR2 ANQGSEA. This CDR3 comprises 16 residues. DNA of the CDR3: TGCAGCGTAGCTCTAGCGGGAGGTATGAGCACAGATACGCAGTATTTT. Amino acids: CSVALAGGMSTDTQYF.

The DNA of the CDR3 is TGTGCCAGCAGCCCCAGGACGACCGCGGGTTCACCCCTCCACTTT. Its translation: CASSPRTTAGSPLHF. This sequence joins TRBV6-5 and TRBJ1-6, with no clear D. The CDR3 is 15 residues long. With 6 bases removed from V and 9 bases from J, the gap between germline ends came to 18 bases. Germline CDR1 and CDR2: MNHEY and SVGAGI.

The V gene is TRBV27, the J gene TRBJ1-6; D ambiguous. The CDR3 is 13 amino acids. V lost 6 bases and J lost 9, with 12 bases in between. CDR1 and CDR2 from the germline V gene are MNHEY and SMNVEV (reference sequence). The CDR3 DNA is TGTGCCAGCAGCCTCAGTGGGAGTTCACCCCTCCACTTT. Protein: CASSLSGSSPLHF.

The chain is built from TRBV19 and TRBJ2-7, with TRBD1 identical over 8 bases. With V trimmed by 3 bases and J by 1 base, 2 bases remained unmatched. In germline, CDR1 is LNHDA, CDR2 SQIVND (reference sequence). CDR3 length equals 14 residues. CDR3 loop: CASSMTGESYEQYF. The CDR3 nucleotides read TGTGCCAGTAGTATGACAGGGGAATCCTACGAGCAGTACTTC. Drawing the rest from reference TRBV19 and TRBJ2-7, the complete variable domain is DGGITQSPKYLFRKEGQNVTLSCEQNLNHDAMYWYRQDPGQGLRLIYYSQIVNDFQKGDIAEGYSVSREKKESFPLTVTSAQKNPTAFYLCASSMTGESYEQYFGPGTRLTVT.

The chain combines TRBV7-9 with TRBJ2-3; 10 positions match TRBD2. J gave up 6 bases and V 5 bases, and 8 bases lay outside the gene matches. Germline CDR1 reads SEHNR; CDR2 reads FQNEAQ (reference sequence). This CDR3 is built from 15 residues. The CDR3 DNA follows: TGTGCCAGCAGCAGTCTAGCGGGAGTGGGGGATACGCAGTATTTT. As protein: CASSSLAGVGDTQYF.

The CDR3 protein is CASNLLGTAHNEQFF. The CDR3 nucleotides read TGTGCCAGCAACCTCCTCGGGACGGCCCACAATGAGCAGTTCTTC. V and J are TRBV19 and TRBJ2-1; D tentatively fits TRBD1 or TRBD2 (5 bases each). Trimming stripped 9 bases from V and 5 bases from J, with 20 bases between. This CDR3 contains 15 residues. The germline V gene has CDR1 LNHDA and CDR2 SQIVND (reference sequence).

This sequence joins TRBV6-2 or TRBV6-3 and TRBJ2-7; D gene unclear. CDR3 length: 15 residues. V lost 0 bases and J lost 3, with 12 bases in between. Germline V CDR1 and CDR2: MNHEY, SVGEGT. CDR3 region: CASSYSTHPFYEQYF. Here the CDR3 DNA reads TGTGCCAGCAGTTACTCGACCCATCCCTTCTACGAGCAGTACTTC.

In regard to this clone: At one boundary the junction diverges from the germline segment, which might be a read error. This chain links TRBV7-7 with TRBJ2-7; 13 nucleotides line up with TRBD2. The germline gives CDR1 SSHAT, CDR2 FNYEAQ (reference sequence). This CDR3 is built from 14 residues. CDR3: CASSPGLAGREQYF. The CDR3 bases are TGTGCTAGCAGCCCGGGACTAGCGGGACGCGAGCAGTACTTC.

The gene calls are TRBV7-9 and TRBJ2-1; D unclear. The CDR3 length is 16 residues. V gave up 0 bases and J gave up 0 bases, with 9 bases separating them. Germline-derived CDR1 and CDR2 are SEHNR and FQNEAQ (reference sequence). CDR3 DNA sequence: TGTGCCAGCAGCTTAGCGCTTAGAAGCTCCTACAATGAGCAGTTCTTC. Translated: CASSLALRSSYNEQFF.

The V and J genes are TRBV28 and TRBJ1-1, with D perhaps matching TRBD1 (5 bases). This CDR3 comprises 14 residues. The V gene's germline CDR1 is MDHEN and CDR2 SYDVKM. The ends were cut back, 3 bases at V and 5 bases at J, with 13 bases in the middle. The CDR3 DNA sequence: TGTGCCAGCAGTTTGGGGGTTCGGCCTACTGAAGCTTTCTTT. Translated: CASSLGVRPTEAFF.

V and J are TRBV4-2 and TRBJ1-2; 7 bases fit TRBD1. Germline values: CDR1 LGHNA, CDR2 YNFKEQ. The CDR3 has 16 amino acids. The V gene end was trimmed by 0 bases and the J gene end by 1 base; junction bases not matched to a gene: 5. The CDR3 is CASSQDPGGHNYGYTF. CDR3 DNA sequence: TGTGCCAGCAGCCAAGATCCAGGGGGGCATAACTATGGCTACACCTTC.

The CDR3 DNA is TGTGCCAGCAGCCAAGAGTGGACTAGAAGCGAGACCCAGTACTTC. Protein sequence: CASSQEWTRSETQYF. J is TRBJ2-5 and V is TRBV3-1 (or the pseudogene TRBV3-2), with 7 nucleotides matching TRBD2. V lost 0 bases, J lost 5 bases, and 6 bases stayed unmatched. The CDR3 has 15 residues. Germline lookup yields CDR1 LGHDT and CDR2 YNNKEL (reference sequence).

The genes are TRBV4-1 and TRBJ2-7; 7 bases are a match to TRBD1. The V and J ends lost 0 bases and 2 bases, in that order; junction bases with no gene match: 4. Germline loops: CDR1 MGHRA, CDR2 YSYEKL. The CDR3 length is 15 residues. CDR3 DNA: TGCGCCAGCAGCCAAGAATGGGACAGAGCCTACGAGCAGTACTTC. Encoded protein: CASSQEWDRAYEQYF.

This clone was observed once. V is TRBV9 and J is TRBJ2-1; 9 bases match TRBD2. Germline V CDR1 and CDR2: SGDLS, YYNGEE. The CDR3 extends over 16 amino acids. V lost 0 bases and J lost 8; bases outside the gene matches: 9. The CDR3 DNA reads as TGTGCCAGCAGCGTAGGGAGTAGCGGGAGCTTCGATGAGCAGTTCTTC. As protein: CASSVGSSGSFDEQFF.

A single count supports this clone. The rearrangement links TRBV6-6 to TRBJ2-1, with 8 nucleotides matching TRBD1. The CDR3 sequence is 15 residues long. In germline, CDR1 is MNHNY, CDR2 SVGAGI (reference sequence). V was pared by 2 bases and J by 0 bases, with 0 bases of the junction left unmatched. The CDR3 spells CASSYGTGSYNEQFF. The CDR3 bases are TGTGCCAGCAGTTACGGGACAGGCTCCTACAATGAGCAGTTCTTC.

This clone was found once. This chain connects TRBV18 to TRBJ1-4, with 8 positions matching TRBD1. The germline V gene encodes CDR1 KGHSH and CDR2 LQKENI. The CDR3 covers 18 residues. J lost 7 bases, V lost 2 bases, and 15 bases had no gene match. CDR3 DNA sequence: TGTGCCAGCTCACCAAACGTACTAGCAGGGGGCGCAGGTGAAAAACTGTTTTTT. It translates to CASSPNVLAGGAGEKLFF.